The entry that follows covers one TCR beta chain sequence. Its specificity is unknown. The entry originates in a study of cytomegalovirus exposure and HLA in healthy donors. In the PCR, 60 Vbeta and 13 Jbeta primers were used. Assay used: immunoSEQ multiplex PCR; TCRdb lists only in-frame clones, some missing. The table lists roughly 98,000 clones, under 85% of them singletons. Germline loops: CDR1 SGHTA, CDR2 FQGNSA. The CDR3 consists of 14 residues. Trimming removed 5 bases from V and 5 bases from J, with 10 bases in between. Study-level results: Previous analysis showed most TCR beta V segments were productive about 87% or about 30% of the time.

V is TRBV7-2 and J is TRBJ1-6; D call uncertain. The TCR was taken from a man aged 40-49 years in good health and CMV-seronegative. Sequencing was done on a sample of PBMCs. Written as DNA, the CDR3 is TGTGCCAGCAGCCCCGGACTACATAATTCACCCCTCCACTTT. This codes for CASSPGLHNSPLHF.